This TCR beta chain stems from a study of tumor-infiltrating lymphocytes in primary liver carcinoma (dated by TCRdb to 2016 to 2017). At the level of the whole study: Hepatocellular carcinoma (four) or combined HCC and intrahepatic cholangiocarcinoma (one) was present in the five patients, who were three men and two women aged 30 to 69 years. The five patients had tumors of stage T1-T3 N0M0, with maximum diameters ranging from about 4 to 11 cm. Each sample produced about 3.5 to 7.13 million productive TCRbeta reads, and read depth showed no significant difference between tissue types. The study combined TCRbeta repertoire sequencing, expression microarrays and whole-exome sequencing across five regions of each liver tumor, with adjacent normal tissue and blood. A total of roughly 35 specimens from 5 patients, comprising 25 or so tumor regions, 5 adjacent noncancerous liver tissues and 5 peripheral blood samples, were covered by TCRbeta repertoire sequencing. To link TCRbeta repertoire diversity with the local molecular phenotype, the approximately 23 tumor region samples were profiled using Agilent mRNA microarrays. High reproducibility was observed for the technical replicate repertoires, with mean shared-clone rates around 0.9 and correlation coefficients above 0.95. What the work shows at the level of the full study, not this receptor alone: Bulk unsorted samples precluded comparing CD4+ and CD8+ T cell repertoires. Only the TCR beta chain was sequenced, which likely underestimates true repertoire diversity because unpaired alpha chains were not captured. The study included only 4 to 6 patients, and the authors note findings should be validated in a larger study. Repertoire overlap was found to be higher between tumor regions (mean around 35%) than between tumor-adjacent (about 17%) or tumor-blood (about 14%) pairs, consistent with antigen-driven expansion. Only about 7-25% of top clones were found in all five regions of a tumor, suggesting spatial heterogeneity of tumor-infiltrating T cells. The top 250 clones made up a significantly larger repertoire fraction in tumors than in blood (p = 0.039).

A constant-region primer and ProtoScript II reverse transcriptase were used to reverse-transcribe TCRbeta-specific cDNA from about 0.55 ug total RNA. TCRbeta libraries were built with three nested multiplex PCR rounds, a slightly modified ARM-PCR procedure. Multiplex TRBV1-TRBV30 forward primers and a Cbeta reverse primer were used in the first two PCR rounds, each of which was run for approximately 9 cycles. Sample barcodes and Illumina adapters were attached in a final 25-cycle PCR using Deep VentR polymerase. Before sequencing, amplicons between 200 and 500 bp were purified from gel using a QIAquick gel extraction kit. An Illumina HiSeq 2500 was used to sequence the TCRbeta amplicons, generating 250-bp paired-end reads. The study's processing was this. Reads were quality-trimmed with Trimmomatic v0.33, and paired reads were merged with FLASH v1.2.11 to recover full CDR3 sequences. V, D and J germline segments were assigned to the rearranged TCRbeta sequences using MiGEC v1.2.1b. Clonotype statistics and Shannon-Wiener diversity indices were calculated with VDJtools v1.0.0. To cut down on sampling bias, every analysis after diversity analysis relied on just the 250 most abundant clonotypes from each sample. Clones were called with MiXCR by TCRdb after fastp trimmed the public reads at Q25, and only in-frame beta chains were retained. Entries that share a CDR3 protein sequence are merged under the most common genes and DNA. The V and J calls and clone size come from TCRdb's table, not from the authors' own analysis. The sample includes about 22,000 distinct CDR3 sequences, with about 84% observed a single time. 35% of the sample is taken by the ten largest.

In the germline V gene, CDR1 corresponds to SGHAT and CDR2 to FQNNGV. The CDR3 measures 16 amino acids from cysteine to phenylalanine. Only the CDR3 DNA stays, 48 bases, in frame from base 1. Total RNA and DNA were co-extracted without cell sorting from approximately 20-30 mg of bulk tissue using the AllPrep DNA/RNA mini kit. Four or five patients with histopathologically diagnosed primary liver carcinoma underwent surgical resection in China between November 2015 and early 2016. At the time of sampling, the patients had chronic HBV infection and had not received any treatment. Five spatially separated regions were sampled per tumor: superior, inferior, left-lateral and right-lateral poles, plus the tumor centre. According to histology, viable tumor cells made up more than 75% of every tumor sample. Fresh tumor and adjacent tissue pieces were bisected; one half was stored in RNAlater at -80°C, the other sent for histology.

This clonotype was observed a handful of times. This clone's antigen is unknown. Germline is not matched at one junction end, which may reflect a read error. This TCR derives from a woman aged 25 to 39 with primary liver carcinoma and hepatitis B virus infection. The chain uses TRBV11-2 and TRBJ1-2; perhaps TRBD1 is the D gene, with 5 bases matching. Sequencing input: liver tumor tissue from sampling region 2. Interpreted using the paper, the cell subset or site label stands for: tumor region T2, inferior pole. For the CDR3, the sequence is CASSPRGGGWSYGNTF. The sequence in DNA is TGTGCCAGCAGCCCACGAGGCGGGGGTTGGAGTTATGGCAACACCTTC.